Presented here are 30 T cell receptor beta chains from one specimen sequenced in a study of regulatory T cells in long-lasting Graves disease (dated by TCRdb to the early 2020s). This sample's time point label indicates: newly diagnosed GD, antithyroid drugs for less than 3 months. For both TCR sequencing and RNA sequencing, RNA was extracted from PBMCs in TRIzol. Library construction relied on multiplex PCR. TCRdb records Illumina HiSeq 4000 as the sequencer. iRepertoire HTBI primers and Arm-PCR amplification of CDR3 regions were used to construct TCR beta libraries. TCRdb itself trimmed the public reads at Q25 with fastp, ran MiXCR and retained productive beta chains. CDR3 protein sequences are deduplicated, and each keeps its most common genes and DNA. The sample records about 560,000 distinct CDR3 sequences, around 15% of which are singletons. The top ten clones comprise around 11% of the sample.

The data also belong to a second study, concerning T cells in Graves' hyperthyroidism and ophthalmopathy.

Source: peripheral blood mononuclear cells (PBMCs), taken at new diagnosis, from a patient treated with antithyroid drugs. The receptors originated from a man aged 18 to 35 with Graves disease. Donor details come from another sample of the same person, matched by shared clones.

The chain recombines TRBV29-1 with TRBJ1-1; 9 bases match TRBD1. With V trimmed by 4 bases and J by 7 bases, 4 bases remained unmatched. CDR3 length equals 12 residues. CDR1 and CDR2 from the germline V gene are SQVTM and ANQGSEA. The CDR3 spells CSVGDRDIEAFF. DNA of the CDR3: TGCAGCGTTGGGGACAGGGACATTGAAGCTTTCTTT.

The gene calls are TRBV13 and TRBJ1-4, with 7 bases lining up with TRBD1. Per germline, CDR1 PRHDT and CDR2 FYEKMQ (reference sequence). The CDR3 sequence is 15 residues long. Trimming cost V 2 bases and J 3 bases; bases outside gene matches: 3. The CDR3 DNA is TGTGCCAGCAGCTTAACCGGGACAGCTAATGAAAAACTGTTTTTT. The encoded protein is CASSLTGTANEKLFF.

The sample holds a few counts of this clonotype. At one boundary the junction diverges from the germline segment, which might be a read error. The V gene is TRBV29-1, the J gene TRBJ2-5, with D unresolved. This CDR3 is 10 amino acids long. CDR1 is SQVTM, CDR2 ANQGSEA, per germline. The CDR3 sequence: CSVESSRRDF. CDR3 in DNA: TGCAGCGTGGAATCGTCTCGCCGGGACTTC. Supplemented by reference TRBV29-1 and TRBJ2-5, the full variable domain reads SAVISQKPSRDICQRGTSLTIQCQVDSQVTMMFWYRQQPGQSLTLIATANQGSEATYESGFVIDKFPISRPNLTFSTLTVSNMSPEDSSIYLCSVESSRRDFGPGTRLLVL.

This rearrangement joins TRBV9 to TRBJ2-7, with D maybe TRBD2 (6 bases). Trimming stripped 0 bases from V and 0 bases from J, with 10 bases between. The germline CDR1 and CDR2 sequences are SGDLS and YYNGEE. There are 15 residues in the CDR3. The CDR3 DNA is TGTGCCAGCAGCGTAGGGAGGGGTCGCTCCTACGAGCAGTACTTC. Translation: CASSVGRGRSYEQYF.

V usage is TRBV19 and J usage is TRBJ1-1; the D is unclear. The CDR3 is 11 residues long. Germline V gene lookup returns CDR1 LNHDA and CDR2 SQIVND (reference sequence). Trimming pared 3 bases from V and 8 bases from J, leaving 7 bases between. Here the CDR3 reads CASSIRMEAFF. The CDR3 DNA sequence: TGTGCCAGTAGTATTCGGATGGAAGCTTTCTTT.

The chain carries TRBV18 and TRBJ2-5, with 12 nucleotides matching TRBD2. The CDR3 length is 15 residues. The V gene end was trimmed by 3 bases and the J gene end by 4 bases; junction bases not matched to a gene: 3. The germline V gene encodes CDR1 KGHSH and CDR2 LQKENI. The CDR3 protein is CASSPATSGRETQYF. CDR3 nucleotide sequence: TGTGCCAGCTCACCGGCGACTAGCGGGAGAGAGACCCAGTACTTC.

The chain couples TRBV20-1 to TRBJ2-7; D uncertain. The CDR3 runs to 14 residues. The germline gives CDR1 DFQATT, CDR2 SNEGSKA (reference sequence). Trimming stripped 6 bases from V and 2 bases from J, with 17 bases between. CDR3: CSASPSQFTYEQYF. DNA for the CDR3: TGCAGTGCCAGCCCTTCGCAGTTTACCTACGAGCAGTACTTC.

The rearrangement links TRBV7-9 to TRBJ1-3, with D hard to call. The CDR3 has 15 residues. Between the trimmed V and J ends, which lost 3 bases and 5 bases, there was a span of 14 bases. CDR1 SEHNR and CDR2 FQNEAQ come from the germline V gene (reference sequence). The CDR3 sequence is CASSFQRGERNTIYF. The DNA of the CDR3 is TGTGCCAGCAGCTTCCAGCGGGGAGAACGAAACACCATATATTTT. Full variable domain (remainder filled in from reference TRBV7-9 and TRBJ1-3): DTGVSQNPRHKITKRGQNVTFRCDPISEHNRLYWYRQTLGQGPEFLTYFQNEAQLEKSRLLSDRFSAERPKGSFSTLEIQRTEQGDSAMYLCASSFQRGERNTIYFGEGSWLTVV.

The chain carries TRBV6-1 and TRBJ2-4, with a weak D call TRBD2 (5 bases). The V gene's germline CDR1 is MNHNS and CDR2 SASEGT. Trimming removed 0 bases from V and 2 bases from J, with 11 bases in between. The CDR3 loop spans 16 amino acids. The DNA for the CDR3 is TGTGCCAGCAGTGAAGCGCGAGGGAGCTCCAAAAACATTCAGTACTTC. Translation gives CASSEARGSSKNIQYF.

The table lists this clonotype with a count of one. The gene calls are TRBV5-6 and TRBJ2-7; D perhaps matches TRBD2 (7 bases). This CDR3 has 14 amino acids. Germline assignment: CDR1 SGHDT and CDR2 YYEEEE. Trimming pared 0 bases from V and 7 bases from J, leaving 14 bases between. The CDR3 is CASSLAGGYNEQYF. In DNA form, the CDR3 reads TGTGCCAGCAGCTTGGCGGGGGGCTACAATGAGCAGTACTTC.

Comments on this clonotype: With a much larger clone just one base away, this may be a read error. The rearrangement joins TRBV12-3 or TRBV12-4 to TRBJ2-3, with 8 bases that match TRBD1. Judging by the DNA end, TRBJ2-1 fits better; the J call may be wrong. This CDR3 region has 14 residues. The CDR3 here is CASGQGVTPYEQFF. CDR3 nucleotides: TGTGCCAGCGGACAGGGAGTTACCCCCTACGAGCAGTTCTTC.

This clonotype occurred many times. The CDR3 DNA reads as TGTGCCAGCAGTTCCAACAGGGGTGGAGATACGCAGTATTTT. As protein: CASSSNRGGDTQYF. The chain carries TRBV28 and TRBJ2-3, with TRBD1 matching 7 bases. J gave up 5 bases and V 4 bases, and 6 bases lay outside the gene matches. Germline V lookup: CDR1 MDHEN, CDR2 SYDVKM. CDR3 length equals 14 residues.

This clonotype was seen a handful of times. The CDR3, as DNA: TGTGCCAGCAGCCAACCGATGGTATCAGGGAATGAGCAGTTCTTC. Protein sequence: CASSQPMVSGNEQFF. V usage is TRBV3-1 and J usage is TRBJ2-1, with a weak D call TRBD1 (5 bases). The CDR3 extends over 15 amino acids. Germline lookup yields CDR1 LGHDT and CDR2 YNNKEL (reference sequence). The ends were cut back, 2 bases at V and 7 bases at J, with 15 bases in the middle.

This clonotype has more than one count but fewer than ten. V and J are TRBV2 and TRBJ1-4, with TRBD1 matching over 7 bases. There are 15 residues in the CDR3. CDR1 and CDR2 from the germline V gene are SNHLY and FYNNEI. Trimming cost V 9 bases and J 5 bases; bases outside gene matches: 12. The CDR3 loop reads CASIEAGTANEKLFF. In nucleotides, the CDR3 is TGTGCCAGTATAGAGGCGGGGACAGCAAATGAAAAACTGTTTTTT. Filled out from reference TRBV2 and TRBJ1-4, the complete variable domain reads EPEVTQTPSHQVTQMGQEVILRCVPISNHLYFYWYRQILGQKVEFLVSFYNNEISEKSEIFDDQFSVERPDGSNFTLKIRSTKLEDSAMYFCASIEAGTANEKLFFGSGTQLSVL.

The gene calls are TRBV3-1 and TRBJ2-7, with 13 nucleotides matching TRBD2. The CDR3 spans 16 residues. The trim removed 5 bases at V and 6 bases at J, leaving 10 bases unmatched. CDR1 is LGHDT and CDR2 is YNNKEL in the germline V gene (reference sequence). CDR3 DNA sequence: TGTGCCAGCAGCGGTGGACTAGCGGGAGTGGTGCGCGAGCAGTACTTC. Translating gives CASSGGLAGVVREQYF.

This clonotype was seen ten or more times. The rearrangement joins TRBV5-5 to TRBJ1-2; a possible D gene is TRBD1 (6 bases). This CDR3 spans 14 amino acids. Germline values: CDR1 SGHKS, CDR2 YYEKEE (reference sequence). Trimming cost V 4 bases and J 7 bases, with 17 bases left between them. The CDR3: CASSIYGGAGGYTF. The CDR3 DNA reads as TGTGCCAGCAGCATTTATGGGGGCGCGGGTGGCTACACCTTC.

This clonotype was seen more than once but under ten times. The chain couples TRBV20-1 to TRBJ2-7; 7 bases align to TRBD2. V dropped 5 bases and J dropped 0; count of bases not matched to a gene: 7. Germline assignment: CDR1 DFQATT and CDR2 SNEGSKA (reference sequence). The CDR3 length is 14 residues. The CDR3 is CSARRPSGSYEQYF. The DNA for the CDR3 is TGCAGTGCTCGACGGCCTAGCGGCTCCTACGAGCAGTACTTC.

This clonotype was observed many times. The CDR3 spells CASSPLTQGTGEQFF. CDR3 nucleotides: TGTGCCAGCTCACCTCTAACTCAGGGGACGGGGGAGCAGTTCTTC. The chain links TRBV18 to TRBJ2-1; possible D gene TRBD1, 6 bases. The V gene's germline CDR1 is KGHSH and CDR2 LQKENI. This CDR3 is built from 15 residues. Trimming took 3 bases from V and 10 from J, leaving 19 bases between them.

This clonotype was recorded at least ten times. The genes are TRBV13 and TRBJ2-7; D call uncertain. V was shortened by 2 bases and J by 2 bases, with 10 bases between the two germline ends. The CDR3 covers 14 residues. Germline V CDR1 and CDR2: PRHDT, FYEKMQ (reference sequence). CDR3 region: CASSLYSLTYEQYF. CDR3 nucleotides: TGTGCCAGCAGCTTATATTCTCTCACCTACGAGCAGTACTTC.

The rearrangement links TRBV4-2 to TRBJ2-1; TRBD2 aligns across 12 bases. From germline, CDR1 is LGHNA and CDR2 YNFKEQ. The V and J ends lost 3 bases and 5 bases, in that order; junction bases with no gene match: 5. The length of the CDR3 is 16 residues. The CDR3 DNA is TGTGCCAGCAGCCATGCAAGGACTAGCGGGAACAATGAGCAGTTCTTC. As protein: CASSHARTSGNNEQFF.

At least ten counts were recorded for this clonotype. The V gene is TRBV27, the J gene TRBJ2-7, with 8 bases matching TRBD1. From germline, CDR1 is MNHEY and CDR2 SMNVEV (reference sequence). J lost 2 bases, V lost 3 bases, and 3 bases had no gene match. CDR3 length equals 14 residues. CDR3 protein: CASSFSGQAYEQYF. CDR3 DNA sequence: TGTGCCAGCAGTTTCTCGGGACAGGCCTACGAGCAGTACTTC.

J is TRBJ1-4 and V is TRBV27; 7 bases are shared with TRBD1. CDR1 is MNHEY, CDR2 SMNVEV, per germline (reference sequence). CDR3 length equals 15 residues. The ends lost 2 bases at V and 13 bases at J; junction bases unmatched: 13. As DNA, the CDR3 is TGTGCCAGCAGTTTAGAATCGGACAGGCCTGAGTTACTGTTTTTT. This encodes CASSLESDRPELLFF. The full variable domain, in which reference TRBV27 and TRBJ1-4 provide the parts outside the CDR3, is EAQVTQNPRYLITVTGKKLTVTCSQNMNHEYMSWYRQDPGLGLRQIYYSMNVEVTDKGDVPEGYKVSRKEKRNFPLILESPSPNQTSLYFCASSLESDRPELLFFGSGTQLSVL.

This clonotype was detected many times. The chain recombines TRBV2 with TRBJ2-1; possibly TRBD2 for D (6 bases). The V end lost 10 bases, the J end lost 0 bases, and 13 bases lay between the germline ends. The CDR3 length is 14 residues. CDR1 is SNHLY and CDR2 is FYNNEI in the germline V gene. The CDR3 DNA reads TGTGCCATCAACCGGGAGAGCTCCTACAATGAGCAGTTCTTC. It encodes CAINRESSYNEQFF.

The chain links TRBV5-6 to TRBJ2-5; D remains unclear. The germline gives CDR1 SGHDT, CDR2 YYEEEE. V was pared by 1 base and J by 0 bases, with 7 bases between. The CDR3 spans 14 residues. The CDR3 loop reads CASSLRSYQETQYF. Written as DNA, the CDR3 is TGTGCCAGCAGCTTGAGGTCGTACCAAGAGACCCAGTACTTC.

This clonotype was picked up many times. This chain joins TRBV12-3 or TRBV12-4 and TRBJ2-3; D possibly matches TRBD1 or TRBD2 (5 bases each). Trimming took off 6 bases at V and 4 bases at J, with 17 bases between the two ends. The length of the CDR3 is 15 residues. The CDR3 reads CASSPHSGRADTQYF. The CDR3, as DNA: TGTGCCAGCAGCCCCCACTCGGGACGAGCAGATACGCAGTATTTT.

There are a few counts of this clonotype. The rearrangement joins TRBV30 to TRBJ1-3; tentatively, D is TRBD1 (6 bases). CDR3 length: 12 residues. V was clipped by 6 bases and J by 2 bases, with 8 bases between them. Germline V gene lookup returns CDR1 GTSNPN and CDR2 SVGIG (reference sequence). The CDR3 nucleotides are TGTGCCTGTCCAGGGGCTGGAAACACCATATATTTT. Translation gives CACPGAGNTIYF.

This clonotype was observed at least ten times. This chain links TRBV6-1 with TRBJ2-3; a weak D match, TRBD1 (6 bases). In germline, CDR1 is MNHNS, CDR2 SASEGT. The CDR3 is 13 residues long. Trimming stripped 6 bases from V and 2 bases from J, with 9 bases between. CDR3 nucleotides: TGTGCCAGCAGCCGGACAGCCACAGATACGCAGTATTTT. Its translation: CASSRTATDTQYF.

The chain carries TRBV6-1 and TRBJ2-7; 8 bases are shared with TRBD2. Germline loops: CDR1 MNHNS, CDR2 SASEGT. The CDR3 length is 16 residues. V shed 7 bases and J 0 bases; nucleotides not matched to a gene: 11. Here the CDR3 reads CASTISGSVSSYEQYF. Written as DNA, the CDR3 is TGTGCCAGCACGATCAGCGGGAGTGTATCCTCCTACGAGCAGTACTTC.

This chain links TRBV27 with TRBJ2-2; D may be TRBD1 or TRBD2 (5 bases each). This CDR3 has 13 residues. CDR1 MNHEY and CDR2 SMNVEV come from the germline V gene (reference sequence). The V and J ends lost 1 base and 7 bases respectively, with 7 bases between them. The DNA for the CDR3 is TGTGCCAGCAGTTTATGGGGGAACGGGGAGCTGTTTTTT. Its translation is CASSLWGNGELFF.

The V and J genes are TRBV6-1 and TRBJ2-1; the match to TRBD2 covers 11 bases. The CDR3 contains 18 residues. The trim removed 6 bases at V and 0 bases at J, leaving 10 bases unmatched. CDR1 MNHNS and CDR2 SASEGT come from the germline V gene. The CDR3 reads CASSPGLAGAPSYNEQFF. The CDR3 DNA sequence: TGTGCCAGCAGCCCCGGACTAGCGGGCGCCCCCTCCTACAATGAGCAGTTCTTC.